Each of the 4 T cell receptor beta chains below was sequenced from the same sample in a study of shared clonotypes between healthy human individuals. Cells designated naive CD8 were CD45RO-negative and were positively selected for CCR7, with terminally differentiated effector memory CD45RA+ cells excluded. Sequenced by immunoSEQ multiplex PCR; TCRdb stores in-frame clones only, minus some. The table shows some 600,000 clones, with roughly 95% occurring only once. The sample comprised naive CD8+ T cells sorted from blood. The receptor set was obtained from a woman between 25 and 40 years old in good health.

The chain employs TRBV28 and TRBJ1-2, with TRBD1 identical over 10 bases. After removal of 8 bases from V and 6 bases from J, the junction contained 6 bases not matched to a gene. Germline assignment: CDR1 MDHEN and CDR2 SYDVKM. This CDR3 spans 13 amino acids. The CDR3 DNA follows: TGTGCCAGCTTGGCGGGACAGGGGAATGGCTACACCTTC. Protein sequence: CASLAGQGNGYTF.

The rearrangement links TRBV28 to TRBJ2-3; weak D call: TRBD1 (5 bases). The germline gives CDR1 MDHEN, CDR2 SYDVKM. V was trimmed by 1 base and J by 5 bases, leaving 16 bases between them. This CDR3 comprises 16 residues. The CDR3 DNA follows: TGTGCCAGCAGTTTATTACAGGTCCCCCCCAAAGATACGCAGTATTTT. Its translation: CASSLLQVPPKDTQYF.

This rearrangement joins TRBV6-1 to TRBJ2-2, with D possibly TRBD1 on 5 matching bases. This CDR3 has 14 amino acids. Germline assignment: CDR1 MNHNS and CDR2 SASEGT. Trimming left V 3 bases short and J 7 bases short, with 12 bases between. CDR3 in amino acids: CASSDTQGIGELFF. The CDR3 coding sequence is TGTGCCAGCAGTGATACTCAGGGAATCGGGGAGCTGTTTTTT.

This clone was detected once. This chain joins TRBV4-1 and TRBJ2-2; 7 bases agree with TRBD2. The CDR3 is 17 residues long. V gave up 0 bases and J gave up 7 bases; unmatched junction bases: 11. Germline loops: CDR1 MGHRA, CDR2 YSYEKL. The CDR3 reads CASSQDRGENVGGELFF. In nucleotides, the CDR3 is TGCGCCAGCAGCCAAGATCGGGGGGAGAATGTTGGCGGGGAGCTGTTTTTT.